A selection of T cell receptor beta chains follows, all from one sample in a study of cytomegalovirus exposure and HLA in healthy donors. The repertoire was sequenced with immunoSEQ multiplex PCR; TCRdb's copy has only in-frame clones and lacks some. The table records 250,000 to 350,000 clones, around 87% of them present only once. The sample comprised PBMCs. The origin of the receptors is a woman between 25 and 40 years old in good health and CMV-seropositive. Both conserved end residues are part of each CDR3. D genes are given only for firm matches. Clone size is stated in some rows and not others, as once, few, many or a class when expanded.

cdr3_aa: CASSQDRASGTDTQYF
cdr3_nt: TGCGCCAGCAGCCAAGATCGGGCTAGCGGGACAGATACGCAGTATTTT
clone_size: NA
j_call: TRBJ2-3
cdr3_length: 16
d_call: TRBD2
v_call: TRBV4-1

cdr3_aa: CASSSETGGQGTQYF
cdr3_nt: TGTGCCAGCAGCTCCGAAACAGGGGGACAAGGGACCCAGTACTTC
clone_size: once
j_call: TRBJ2-5
cdr3_length: 15
d_call: TRBD1
v_call: TRBV7-7

cdr3_aa: CASSLENQPQHF
cdr3_nt: TGTGCCAGCAGTTTAGAGAATCAGCCCCAGCATTTT
clone_size: NA
j_call: TRBJ1-5
cdr3_length: 12
d_call: NA
v_call: TRBV28

cdr3_aa: CARARVKYEQYF
cdr3_nt: TGTGCCAGGGCGCGGGTGAAATACGAGCAGTACTTC
clone_size: NA
j_call: TRBJ2-7
cdr3_length: 12
d_call: NA
v_call: TRBV4-2

cdr3_aa: CASSVDSRAEVAFF
cdr3_nt: TGTGCCAGCAGCGTAGACTCCAGGGCCGAAGTGGCTTTCTTT
clone_size: NA
j_call: TRBJ1-1
cdr3_length: 14
d_call: NA
v_call: TRBV9

cdr3_aa: CASSTRGGNTDTQYF
cdr3_nt: TGTGCCAGCAGCACAAGGGGGGGAAACACAGATACGCAGTATTTT
clone_size: NA
j_call: TRBJ2-3
cdr3_length: 15
d_call: NA
v_call: TRBV7-3

cdr3_aa: CASSLPRTGQDRGFNYGYTF
cdr3_nt: TGCGCCAGCAGCTTGCCTAGGACGGGACAGGATCGCGGCTTTAACTATGGCTACACCTTC
clone_size: NA
j_call: TRBJ1-2
cdr3_length: 20
d_call: TRBD1
v_call: TRBV5-1

cdr3_aa: CASSPRGTTANTGELFF
cdr3_nt: TGTGCCAGCTCACCTCGCGGGACTACCGCGAACACCGGGGAGCTGTTTTTT
clone_size: once
j_call: TRBJ2-2
cdr3_length: 17
d_call: TRBD2
v_call: TRBV18

cdr3_aa: CASSRGTSGTETQYF
cdr3_nt: TGTGCCAGCAGCAGAGGGACTAGCGGGACAGAGACCCAGTACTTC
clone_size: few
j_call: TRBJ2-5
cdr3_length: 15
d_call: TRBD2
v_call: TRBV7-6

cdr3_aa: CASSVALGTPAGELVHF
cdr3_nt: NA
clone_size: NA
j_call: TRBJ2-3
cdr3_length: 17
d_call: NA
v_call: TRBV9

cdr3_aa: CSVEASTGDFAGILTREQYF
cdr3_nt: TGCAGCGTTGAAGCTTCCACAGGGGATTTCGCGGGAATCCTTACTCGGGAGCAGTACTTC
clone_size: once
j_call: TRBJ2-7
cdr3_length: 20
d_call: NA
v_call: TRBV29-1

cdr3_aa: CAISEGDRGAEAFF
cdr3_nt: TGTGCCATCAGTGAGGGGGACAGGGGCGCTGAAGCTTTCTTT
clone_size: NA
j_call: TRBJ1-1
cdr3_length: 14
d_call: TRBD1
v_call: TRBV10-3

cdr3_aa: CASSRRQVHNEQFF
cdr3_nt: TGTGCCAGCAGTCGACGACAGGTCCACAATGAGCAGTTCTTC
clone_size: NA
j_call: TRBJ2-1
cdr3_length: 14
d_call: NA
v_call: TRBV28

cdr3_aa: CAWSVAPQEPQHF
cdr3_nt: TGTGCCTGGAGTGTCGCCCCTCAGGAGCCCCAGCATTTT
clone_size: NA
j_call: TRBJ1-5
cdr3_length: 13
d_call: NA
v_call: TRBV30

cdr3_aa: CASSLVGTYNEQFF
cdr3_nt: TGCGCCAGCAGCTTGGTCGGGACGTACAATGAGCAGTTCTTC
clone_size: NA
j_call: TRBJ2-1
cdr3_length: 14
d_call: NA
v_call: TRBV5-1

cdr3_aa: CASSLAGPPGQGREQYF
cdr3_nt: TGTGCCAGCAGCTTAGCGGGCCCTCCGGGACAGGGTCGCGAGCAGTACTTC
clone_size: NA
j_call: TRBJ2-7
cdr3_length: 17
d_call: TRBD1
v_call: TRBV7-6

cdr3_aa: CASSTWSGSRGTYNEQFF
cdr3_nt: TGTGCCAGCAGTACCTGGTCAGGCAGTAGGGGAACCTACAATGAGCAGTTCTTC
clone_size: NA
j_call: TRBJ2-1
cdr3_length: 18
d_call: NA
v_call: TRBV27

cdr3_aa: CSVAIGTNEQFF
cdr3_nt: TGCAGCGTTGCGATAGGGACCAATGAGCAGTTCTTC
clone_size: NA
j_call: TRBJ2-1
cdr3_length: 12
d_call: NA
v_call: TRBV29-1

cdr3_aa: CASRHLKGASNQPQHF
cdr3_nt: TGTGCCAGCAGACACCTTAAAGGGGCTAGCAATCAGCCCCAGCATTTT
clone_size: NA
j_call: TRBJ1-5
cdr3_length: 16
d_call: NA
v_call: TRBV27

cdr3_aa: CASSPRTGGDLFEQYF
cdr3_nt: TGTGCCAGCTCACCACGCACGGGAGGAGACCTTTTCGAGCAGTACTTC
clone_size: NA
j_call: TRBJ2-7
cdr3_length: 16
d_call: TRBD2
v_call: TRBV18

cdr3_aa: CASYRGPAVNGYTF
cdr3_nt: TGTGCCAGTTACAGGGGACCTGCGGTAAATGGCTACACCTTC
clone_size: few
j_call: TRBJ1-2
cdr3_length: 14
d_call: TRBD1
v_call: TRBV19

cdr3_aa: CASSLRRGANTGELFF
cdr3_nt: TGTGCCAGCAGCTTAAGAAGGGGCGCGAACACCGGGGAGCTGTTTTTT
clone_size: NA
j_call: TRBJ2-2
cdr3_length: 16
d_call: NA
v_call: TRBV7-9

cdr3_aa: CASSLTGRGYTF
cdr3_nt: TGTGCCAGCAGTTTAACAGGGCGAGGCTACACCTTC
clone_size: NA
j_call: TRBJ1-2
cdr3_length: 12
d_call: NA
v_call: TRBV27

cdr3_aa: CLAGGRNEQFF
cdr3_nt: TGCTTGGCGGGGGGTAGGAATGAGCAGTTCTTC
clone_size: NA
j_call: TRBJ2-1
cdr3_length: 11
d_call: TRBD2
v_call: TRBV29-1

cdr3_aa: CASSLVSSSYNEQFF
cdr3_nt: TGTGCCAGCAGCTTAGTTTCCAGCTCCTACAATGAGCAGTTCTTC
clone_size: NA
j_call: TRBJ2-1
cdr3_length: 15
d_call: NA
v_call: TRBV7-2

cdr3_aa: CASSLGGQNTEAFF
cdr3_nt: TGTGCCAGCAGCTTAGGAGGACAGAACACTGAAGCTTTCTTT
clone_size: NA
j_call: TRBJ1-1
cdr3_length: 14
d_call: NA
v_call: TRBV7-6

cdr3_aa: CSVSPGGTGELFF
cdr3_nt: TGCAGCGTTTCCCCGGGGGGGACCGGGGAGCTGTTTTTT
clone_size: once
j_call: TRBJ2-2
cdr3_length: 13
d_call: TRBD2
v_call: TRBV29-1

cdr3_aa: CASRNRGTEAFF
cdr3_nt: TGTGCCAGCCGTAACCGTGGCACTGAAGCTTTCTTT
clone_size: NA
j_call: TRBJ1-1
cdr3_length: 12
d_call: NA
v_call: TRBV2

cdr3_aa: CASSLGSGGVEGYTF
cdr3_nt: TGTGCCAGCAGCTTGGGTTCAGGGGGAGTTGAGGGCTACACCTTC
clone_size: once
j_call: TRBJ1-2
cdr3_length: 15
d_call: TRBD1
v_call: TRBV5-6

cdr3_aa: CASSGRDTLSGANVLTF
cdr3_nt: TGCGCCAGCAGCGGACGGGACACTCTCTCTGGGGCCAACGTCCTGACTTTC
clone_size: NA
j_call: TRBJ2-6
cdr3_length: 17
d_call: NA
v_call: TRBV4-3

cdr3_aa: CASSHSRTDTQYF
cdr3_nt: TGTGCCAGCAGCCACAGCCGCACAGATACGCAGTATTTT
clone_size: NA
j_call: TRBJ2-3
cdr3_length: 13
d_call: NA
v_call: TRBV7-8

cdr3_aa: CASSLPGQGRNEQFF
cdr3_nt: TGTGCCAGCAGTCTCCCGGGACAGGGGAGGAATGAGCAGTTCTTC
clone_size: NA
j_call: TRBJ2-1
cdr3_length: 15
d_call: TRBD1
v_call: TRBV7-9

cdr3_aa: CASTRGIGTGLDTQYF
cdr3_nt: TGTGCCAGCACCCGAGGTATCGGGACAGGGTTAGATACGCAGTATTTT
clone_size: NA
j_call: TRBJ2-3
cdr3_length: 16
d_call: TRBD1
v_call: TRBV4-2

cdr3_aa: CAISGTTVDPKILYNEQFF
cdr3_nt: TGTGCCATCTCAGGAACGACGGTCGATCCCAAAATCCTGTACAATGAGCAGTTCTTC
clone_size: NA
j_call: TRBJ2-1
cdr3_length: 19
d_call: NA
v_call: TRBV27

cdr3_aa: CATSRVPSGEYNEQFF
cdr3_nt: TGTGCCACCAGCAGAGTCCCTAGCGGCGAATACAATGAGCAGTTCTTC
clone_size: NA
j_call: TRBJ2-1
cdr3_length: 16
d_call: TRBD2
v_call: TRBV15

cdr3_aa: CASSLWASGYEQYF
cdr3_nt: TGTGCCAGCAGCTTATGGGCTAGTGGATACGAGCAGTACTTC
clone_size: NA
j_call: TRBJ2-7
cdr3_length: 14
d_call: NA
v_call: TRBV7-6

cdr3_aa: CASSIRGLSYEQYF
cdr3_nt: TGTGCCAGTAGTATAAGAGGACTCAGCTACGAGCAGTACTTC
clone_size: NA
j_call: TRBJ2-7
cdr3_length: 14
d_call: NA
v_call: TRBV19

cdr3_aa: CASRVEPLNTGELFF
cdr3_nt: TGCGCCAGCAGAGTGGAGCCCCTTAACACCGGGGAGCTGTTTTTT
clone_size: NA
j_call: TRBJ2-2
cdr3_length: 15
d_call: NA
v_call: TRBV5-1

cdr3_aa: CASSQSGTVSYEQYF
cdr3_nt: TGCGCCAGCAGCCAATCAGGGACAGTCTCCTACGAGCAGTACTTC
clone_size: NA
j_call: TRBJ2-7
cdr3_length: 15
d_call: TRBD1
v_call: TRBV4-1

cdr3_aa: CASSSTNVGAYEQYF
cdr3_nt: TGTGCCAGCAGCTCAACAAACGTCGGGGCCTATGAGCAGTACTTC
clone_size: NA
j_call: TRBJ2-7
cdr3_length: 15
d_call: NA
v_call: TRBV7-6

cdr3_aa: CASSESWSGTGRSSYTF
cdr3_nt: TGCGCCAGCAGTGAGTCCTGGAGCGGGACAGGGCGTAGTAGCTACACCTTC
clone_size: NA
j_call: TRBJ1-2
cdr3_length: 17
d_call: TRBD1
v_call: TRBV10-2

cdr3_aa: CASSDEAVNTEAFF
cdr3_nt: TGTGCCAGCAGCGATGAGGCGGTGAACACTGAAGCTTTCTTT
clone_size: NA
j_call: TRBJ1-1
cdr3_length: 14
d_call: NA
v_call: TRBV9

cdr3_aa: CASSQDTESGGAEEQFF
cdr3_nt: TGTGCCAGCAGCCAAGATACGGAGAGCGGGGGGGCCGAGGAGCAGTTCTTC
clone_size: NA
j_call: TRBJ2-1
cdr3_length: 17
d_call: TRBD2
v_call: TRBV4-2

cdr3_aa: CASREGHGYTF
cdr3_nt: TGTGCCAGCAGAGAGGGCCATGGCTACACCTTC
clone_size: NA
j_call: TRBJ1-2
cdr3_length: 11
d_call: NA
v_call: TRBV2

cdr3_aa: CAWSVGTGVSGNTIYF
cdr3_nt: TGTGCCTGGAGTGTTGGAACAGGGGTCTCGGGAAACACCATATATTTT
clone_size: NA
j_call: TRBJ1-3
cdr3_length: 16
d_call: TRBD1
v_call: TRBV30

cdr3_aa: CAVTGGRGEQYF
cdr3_nt: TGTGCCGTCACCGGCGGGAGGGGCGAGCAGTACTTC
clone_size: NA
j_call: TRBJ2-7
cdr3_length: 12
d_call: TRBD2
v_call: TRBV28